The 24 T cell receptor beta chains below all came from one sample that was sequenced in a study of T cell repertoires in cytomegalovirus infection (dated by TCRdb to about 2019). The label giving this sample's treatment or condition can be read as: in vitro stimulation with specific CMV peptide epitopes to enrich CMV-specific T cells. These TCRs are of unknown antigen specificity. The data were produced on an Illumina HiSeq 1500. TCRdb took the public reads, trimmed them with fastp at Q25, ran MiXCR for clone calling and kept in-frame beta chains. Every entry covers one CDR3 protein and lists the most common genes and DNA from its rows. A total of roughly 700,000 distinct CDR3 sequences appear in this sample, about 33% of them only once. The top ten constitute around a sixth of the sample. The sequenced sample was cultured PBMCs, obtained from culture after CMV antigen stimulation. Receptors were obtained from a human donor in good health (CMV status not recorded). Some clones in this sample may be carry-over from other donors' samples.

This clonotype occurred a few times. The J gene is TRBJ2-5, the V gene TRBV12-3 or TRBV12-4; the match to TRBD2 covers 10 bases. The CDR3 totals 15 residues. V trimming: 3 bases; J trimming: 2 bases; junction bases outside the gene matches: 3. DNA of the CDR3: TGTGCCAGCAGTTTTCCTAGCGGGGGTCAAGAGACCCAGTACTTC. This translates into CASSFPSGGQETQYF.

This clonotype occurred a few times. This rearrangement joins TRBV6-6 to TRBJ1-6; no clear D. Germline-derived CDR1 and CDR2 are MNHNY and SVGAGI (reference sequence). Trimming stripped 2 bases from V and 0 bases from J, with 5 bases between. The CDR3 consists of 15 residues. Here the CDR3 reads CASSYEISYNSPLHF. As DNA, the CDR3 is TGTGCCAGCAGTTACGAGATCTCCTATAATTCACCCCTCCACTTT.

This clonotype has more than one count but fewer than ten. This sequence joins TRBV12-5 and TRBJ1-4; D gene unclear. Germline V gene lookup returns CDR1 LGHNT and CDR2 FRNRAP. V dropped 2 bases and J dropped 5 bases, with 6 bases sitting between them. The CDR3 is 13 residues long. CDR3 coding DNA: TGTGCTAGTGGTTTGACAGTCAATGAAAAACTGTTTTTT. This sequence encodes CASGLTVNEKLFF.

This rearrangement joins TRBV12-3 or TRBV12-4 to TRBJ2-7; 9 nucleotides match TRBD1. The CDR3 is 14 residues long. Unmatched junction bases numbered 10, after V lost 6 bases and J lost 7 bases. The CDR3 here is CASSPGTGGREQYF. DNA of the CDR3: TGTGCCAGCAGCCCCGGTACAGGGGGCCGGGAGCAGTACTTC.

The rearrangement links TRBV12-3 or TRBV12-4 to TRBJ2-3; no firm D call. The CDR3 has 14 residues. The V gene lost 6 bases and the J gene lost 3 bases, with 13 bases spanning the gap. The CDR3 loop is CASRPSIGTDTQYF. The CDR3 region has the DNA TGTGCCAGCAGGCCCAGCATAGGAACAGATACGCAGTATTTT.

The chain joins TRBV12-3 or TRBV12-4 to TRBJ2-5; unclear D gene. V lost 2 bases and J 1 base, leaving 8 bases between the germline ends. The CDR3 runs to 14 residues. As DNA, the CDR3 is TGTGCCAGCAGTTTAAGGGTTTCCCAAGAGACCCAGTACTTC. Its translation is CASSLRVSQETQYF.

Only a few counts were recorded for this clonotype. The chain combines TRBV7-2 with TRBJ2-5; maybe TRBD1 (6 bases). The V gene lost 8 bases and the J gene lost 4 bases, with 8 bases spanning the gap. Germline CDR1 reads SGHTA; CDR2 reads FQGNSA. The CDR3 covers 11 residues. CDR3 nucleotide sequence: TGTGCCAGCGGGGACACAGAGACCCAGTACTTC. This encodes CASGDTETQYF.

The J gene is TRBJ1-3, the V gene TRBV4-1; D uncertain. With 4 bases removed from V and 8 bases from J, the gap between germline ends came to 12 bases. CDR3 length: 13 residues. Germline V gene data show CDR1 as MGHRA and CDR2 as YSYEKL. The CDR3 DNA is TGCGCCAGCAGCCTCGGACCCACAGACACCATATATTTT. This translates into CASSLGPTDTIYF.

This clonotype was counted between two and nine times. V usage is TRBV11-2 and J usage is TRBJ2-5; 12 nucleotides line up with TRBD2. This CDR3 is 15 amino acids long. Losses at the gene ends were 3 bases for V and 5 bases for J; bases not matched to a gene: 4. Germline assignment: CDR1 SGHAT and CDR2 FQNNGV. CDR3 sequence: CASSLWLAGGETQYF. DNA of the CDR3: TGTGCCAGCAGCTTGTGGCTAGCGGGAGGGGAGACCCAGTACTTC.

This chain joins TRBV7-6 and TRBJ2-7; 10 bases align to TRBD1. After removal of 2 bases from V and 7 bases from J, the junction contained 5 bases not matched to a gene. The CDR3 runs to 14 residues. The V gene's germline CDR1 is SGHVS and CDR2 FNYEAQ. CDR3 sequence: CASSLSGTGVEQYF. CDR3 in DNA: TGTGCCAGCAGCTTAAGTGGGACAGGGGTTGAGCAGTACTTC.

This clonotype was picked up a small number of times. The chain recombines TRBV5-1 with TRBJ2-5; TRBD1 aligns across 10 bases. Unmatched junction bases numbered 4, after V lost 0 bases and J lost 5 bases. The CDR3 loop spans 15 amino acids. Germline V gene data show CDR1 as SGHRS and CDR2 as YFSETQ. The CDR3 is CASSLGDRGSETQYF. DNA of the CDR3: TGCGCCAGCAGCTTGGGGGACAGGGGATCGGAGACCCAGTACTTC.

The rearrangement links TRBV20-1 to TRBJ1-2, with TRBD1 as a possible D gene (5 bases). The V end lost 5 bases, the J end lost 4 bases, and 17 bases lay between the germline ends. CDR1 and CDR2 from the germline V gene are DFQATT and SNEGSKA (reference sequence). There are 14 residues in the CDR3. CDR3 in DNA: TGCAGTGCTCTCCCGGGCAGGGATCGCTATGGCTACACCTTC. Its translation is CSALPGRDRYGYTF.

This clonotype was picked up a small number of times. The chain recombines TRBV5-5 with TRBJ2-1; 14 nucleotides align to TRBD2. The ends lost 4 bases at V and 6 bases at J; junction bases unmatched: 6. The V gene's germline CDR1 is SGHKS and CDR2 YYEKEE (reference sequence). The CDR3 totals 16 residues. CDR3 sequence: CASSQGTSGRSNEQFF. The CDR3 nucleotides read TGTGCCAGCAGCCAAGGGACTAGCGGGAGATCCAATGAGCAGTTCTTC.

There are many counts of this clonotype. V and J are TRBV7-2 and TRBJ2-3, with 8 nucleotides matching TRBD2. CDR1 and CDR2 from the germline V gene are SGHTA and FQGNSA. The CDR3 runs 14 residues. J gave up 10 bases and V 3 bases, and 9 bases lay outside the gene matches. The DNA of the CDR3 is TGTGCCAGCAGCTTCCAAGGAGCGGGGGATTCGCAGTATTTT. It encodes CASSFQGAGDSQYF.

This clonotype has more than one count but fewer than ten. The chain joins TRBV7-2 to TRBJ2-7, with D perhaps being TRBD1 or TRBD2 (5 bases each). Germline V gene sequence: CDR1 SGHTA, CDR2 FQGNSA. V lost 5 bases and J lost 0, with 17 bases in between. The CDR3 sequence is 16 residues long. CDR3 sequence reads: CASSPRGPASSYEQYF. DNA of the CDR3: TGTGCCAGCAGCCCAAGGGGACCGGCTAGCTCCTACGAGCAGTACTTC.

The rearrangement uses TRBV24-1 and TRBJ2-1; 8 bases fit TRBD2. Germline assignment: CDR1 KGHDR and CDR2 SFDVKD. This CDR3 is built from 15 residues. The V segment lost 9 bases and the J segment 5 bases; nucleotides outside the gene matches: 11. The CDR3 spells CATPVGPAGDNEQFF. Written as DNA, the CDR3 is TGTGCCACCCCCGTAGGCCCAGCGGGGGACAATGAGCAGTTCTTC.

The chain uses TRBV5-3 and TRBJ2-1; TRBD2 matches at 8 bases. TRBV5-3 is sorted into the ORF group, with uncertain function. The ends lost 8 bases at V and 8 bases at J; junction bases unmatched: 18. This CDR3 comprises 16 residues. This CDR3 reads CASSPRLAPRVDEQFF. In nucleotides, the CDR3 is TGTGCCAGCAGCCCCAGACTAGCGCCGAGAGTGGATGAGCAGTTCTTC.

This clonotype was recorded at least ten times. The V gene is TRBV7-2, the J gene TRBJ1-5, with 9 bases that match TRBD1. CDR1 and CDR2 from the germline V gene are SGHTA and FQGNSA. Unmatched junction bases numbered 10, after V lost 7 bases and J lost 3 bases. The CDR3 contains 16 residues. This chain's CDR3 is CASTPIGTGLNQPQHF. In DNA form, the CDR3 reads TGTGCCAGCACCCCCATAGGGACAGGGCTCAATCAGCCCCAGCATTTT.

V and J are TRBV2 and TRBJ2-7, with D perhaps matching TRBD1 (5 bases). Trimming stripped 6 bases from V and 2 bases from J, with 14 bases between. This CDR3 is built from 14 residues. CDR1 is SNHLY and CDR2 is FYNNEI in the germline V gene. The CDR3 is CASSAQQATYEQYF. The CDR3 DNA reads TGTGCCAGCAGCGCCCAACAGGCGACCTACGAGCAGTACTTC.

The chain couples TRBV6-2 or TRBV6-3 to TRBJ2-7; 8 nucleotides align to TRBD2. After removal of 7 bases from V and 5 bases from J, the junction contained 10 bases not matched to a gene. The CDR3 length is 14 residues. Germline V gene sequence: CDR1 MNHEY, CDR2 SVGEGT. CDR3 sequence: CASTTPGTSNEQYF. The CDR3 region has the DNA TGTGCCAGCACGACCCCAGGGACTAGTAACGAGCAGTACTTC.

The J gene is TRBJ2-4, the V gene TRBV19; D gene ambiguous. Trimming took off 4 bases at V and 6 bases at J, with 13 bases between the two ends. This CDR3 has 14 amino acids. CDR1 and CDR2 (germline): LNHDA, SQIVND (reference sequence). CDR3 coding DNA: TGTGCCAGTAGTAGCGCCGGGCCCGGAAACATTCAGTACTTC. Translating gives CASSSAGPGNIQYF.

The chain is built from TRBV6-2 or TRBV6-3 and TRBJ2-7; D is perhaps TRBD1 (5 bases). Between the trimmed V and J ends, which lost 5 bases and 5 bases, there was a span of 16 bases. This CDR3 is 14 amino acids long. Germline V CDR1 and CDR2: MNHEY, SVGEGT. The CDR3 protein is CASSEDILGNEQYF. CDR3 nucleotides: TGTGCCAGCAGTGAGGACATACTGGGGAACGAGCAGTACTTC.

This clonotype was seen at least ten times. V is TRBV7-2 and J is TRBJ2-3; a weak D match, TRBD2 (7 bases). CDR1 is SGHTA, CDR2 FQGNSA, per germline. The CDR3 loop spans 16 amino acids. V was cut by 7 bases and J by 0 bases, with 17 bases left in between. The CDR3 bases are TGTGCCAGCACCCAAAGAGGGGGGGGAAGCACAGATACGCAGTATTTT. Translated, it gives CASTQRGGGSTDTQYF.

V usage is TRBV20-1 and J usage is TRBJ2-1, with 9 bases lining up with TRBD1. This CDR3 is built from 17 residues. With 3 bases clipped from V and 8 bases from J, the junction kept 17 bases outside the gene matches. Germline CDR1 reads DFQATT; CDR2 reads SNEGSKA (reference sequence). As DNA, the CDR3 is TGCAGTGCTAGTGAATTCTTAGGACAGGGGCTTTTGGATGAGCAGTTCTTC. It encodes CSASEFLGQGLLDEQFF.